This entry lists 23 T cell receptor beta chains sequenced from one sample in a study of identical twins. TCRdb recomputed calls from the 5' RACE reads with MiXCR, one row per CDR3 protein. Here the sample spans 450,000 or so distinct CDR3 sequences, 20% to 25% being singletons. These data were likewise used in another study, on T cells expressing NK-cell markers.

Input material: CD4+ T cells sorted from blood. The receptors shown here come from a woman aged 18-29 years in good health.

The CDR3 is CASSLTSGRAGTQYF. CDR3 nucleotides: TGTGCCAGCAGCTTGACTAGCGGGAGGGCCGGTACGCAGTATTTT. The rearrangement joins TRBV12-3 or TRBV12-4 to TRBJ2-3, with 14 bases aligning to TRBD2. The CDR3 runs 15 residues. With 6 bases clipped from V and 8 bases from J, the junction kept 7 bases outside the gene matches.

This rearrangement joins TRBV5-1 to TRBJ1-1, with D possibly TRBD1 on 6 matching bases. This CDR3 is built from 14 residues. Per germline, CDR1 SGHRS and CDR2 YFSETQ. Deletions cut 5 bases from V and 1 base from J, with 12 bases between. Here the CDR3 reads CASRGGPENTEAFF. The CDR3 nucleotides read TGCGCCAGCAGGGGGGGGCCAGAGAACACTGAAGCTTTCTTT.

This clonotype has only a few counts. The rearrangement joins TRBV20-1 to TRBJ1-2; D unclear. The CDR3 consists of 11 residues. Germline values: CDR1 DFQATT, CDR2 SNEGSKA (reference sequence). V was pared by 6 bases and J by 4 bases, with 9 bases between. The CDR3 reads CSALVLYGYTF. The CDR3 bases are TGCAGTGCCCTAGTGCTCTATGGCTACACCTTC.

The chain joins TRBV15 to TRBJ2-7; D might be TRBD1 (5 bases). The CDR3 extends over 14 amino acids. Germline CDR1 LNHNV, CDR2 YYDKDF (reference sequence). V lost 0 bases and J lost 5, with 11 bases in between. CDR3 bases: TGTGCCACCAGCAGAGATAGGGGCTTGCACGAGCAGTACTTC. Its protein is CATSRDRGLHEQYF.

This clonotype has only a few counts. This chain links TRBV5-6 with TRBJ2-1; D is undetermined. V lost 4 bases and J lost 8, with 13 bases in between. The germline V gene has CDR1 SGHDT and CDR2 YYEEEE. This CDR3 contains 13 residues. CDR3 amino acids: CASSGSPRDEQFF. The CDR3 nucleotides are TGTGCCAGCAGCGGGTCCCCCCGGGATGAGCAGTTCTTC.

The genes are TRBV4-3 and TRBJ2-1, with a weak D call TRBD2 (6 bases). This CDR3 contains 14 residues. From germline, CDR1 is LGHNA and CDR2 YSLEER. Between the trimmed V and J ends, which lost 3 bases and 6 bases, there was a span of 12 bases. The CDR3 DNA is TGCGCCAGCAGCCAGAGGGCCGGGGGCAATGAGCAGTTCTTC. Residues: CASSQRAGGNEQFF.

The V gene is TRBV28, the J gene TRBJ2-7; no clear D gene. The CDR3 has 14 amino acids. Germline V gene sequence: CDR1 MDHEN, CDR2 SYDVKM. V was cut by 8 bases and J by 0 bases, with 14 bases left in between. The CDR3 nucleotides are TGTGCCAGCTGTTCGACACAGAGCTCCTACGAGCAGTACTTC. This translates into CASCSTQSSYEQYF.

This clonotype has more than one count but fewer than ten. V gene TRBV10-3 combines with J gene TRBJ2-3, with TRBD2 matching 8 bases. The CDR3 totals 15 residues. V was clipped by 6 bases and J by 1 base; unmatched bases: 6. CDR1 ENHRY and CDR2 SYGVKD come from the germline V gene. CDR3 in amino acids: CAISSAAGGTDTQYF. As DNA, the CDR3 is TGTGCCATCAGCTCTGCAGCGGGGGGCACAGATACGCAGTATTTT.

The table lists this clonotype with a few counts. The chain joins TRBV12-3 or TRBV12-4 to TRBJ2-7, with 9 bases lining up with TRBD1. V lost 6 bases to trimming and J lost 8 bases; unmatched junction nucleotides: 17. The CDR3 is 16 amino acids. CDR3 loop: CASSLPRGTGRKKQYF. The CDR3 coding sequence is TGTGCCAGCAGCTTGCCCCGTGGGACAGGGAGGAAAAAGCAGTACTTC.

The chain carries TRBV11-3 and TRBJ2-5; D uncertain. V was pared by 5 bases and J by 2 bases, with 12 bases between. This CDR3 has 14 amino acids. Germline assignment: CDR1 SGHNT and CDR2 YENEEA. The CDR3 bases are TGTGCCAGCAGCCAGCCCGGGCAGCAAGAGACCCAGTACTTC. Its protein is CASSQPGQQETQYF.

In this sample, this clonotype turned up many times. This chain connects TRBV7-9 to TRBJ2-3; D gene unclear. With 8 bases removed from V and 6 bases from J, the gap between germline ends came to 15 bases. The V gene's germline CDR1 is SEHNR and CDR2 FQNEAQ (reference sequence). The CDR3 length is 13 residues. The CDR3 loop reads CASVWSVVDTQYF. In DNA form, the CDR3 reads TGTGCCAGCGTTTGGAGCGTAGTGGATACGCAGTATTTT.

The sample holds a few counts of this clonotype. V usage is TRBV20-1 and J usage is TRBJ1-4, with a possible D match to TRBD1 (6 bases). The length of the CDR3 is 12 residues. Germline loops: CDR1 DFQATT, CDR2 SNEGSKA (reference sequence). The V end was cut by 5 bases, the J end by 7 bases, with 11 bases between. CDR3 sequence (DNA): TGCAGTGCTGCAACAGGGACTGAAAAACTGTTTTTT. Its protein is CSAATGTEKLFF.

The chain links TRBV7-6 to TRBJ2-5; D is unresolved. V lost 0 bases and J lost 4, with 9 bases in between. The CDR3 loop spans 14 amino acids. Germline CDR1 and CDR2: SGHVS and FNYEAQ. The CDR3 loop reads CASSLAIAIETQYF. The CDR3 coding sequence is TGTGCCAGCAGCTTAGCGATAGCTATAGAGACCCAGTACTTC.

Only a few counts were recorded for this clonotype. This sequence joins TRBV5-1 and TRBJ2-7; the D gene is possibly TRBD1 (6 bases). V lost 0 bases and J lost 7, with 14 bases in between. CDR3 size: 14 residues. Per the germline V gene, CDR1 is SGHRS and CDR2 is YFSETQ. The CDR3 coding sequence is TGCGCCAGCAGCTTGGGACAGGCTTACGGAGAGCAGTACTTC. This gives the protein CASSLGQAYGEQYF.

Only a few counts were recorded for this clonotype. The rearrangement links TRBV6-1 to TRBJ2-3, with TRBD1 identical over 7 bases. Trimming took 7 bases from V and 0 from J; bases not matched to a gene: 4. CDR1 is MNHNS and CDR2 is SASEGT in the germline V gene. The CDR3 extends over 14 amino acids. The CDR3 bases are TGTGCCAGCATGTGGGACAGAAGCACAGATACGCAGTATTTT. Its translation is CASMWDRSTDTQYF.

This clonotype was found a few times. This rearrangement joins TRBV7-2 to TRBJ2-3; possible D gene TRBD1, 5 bases. Between the trimmed V and J ends, which lost 2 bases and 4 bases, there was a span of 10 bases. Germline values: CDR1 SGHTA, CDR2 FQGNSA. This CDR3 has 14 residues. The CDR3 here is CASSLTWGSDTQYF. CDR3 coding DNA: TGTGCCAGCAGCTTAACTTGGGGCTCAGATACGCAGTATTTT.

In nucleotides, the CDR3 is TGCAGCGTTGAAGATCGAATCGGGGCCTATGGCTACACCTTC. Amino acid sequence: CSVEDRIGAYGYTF. The chain carries TRBV29-1 and TRBJ1-2; possibly TRBD1 for D (5 bases). Trimming removed 0 bases from V and 4 bases from J, with 12 bases in between. The V gene's germline CDR1 is SQVTM and CDR2 ANQGSEA. The CDR3 covers 14 residues.

The rearrangement joins TRBV20-1 to TRBJ2-1; D not certain. The CDR3 runs to 12 residues. Trimming shortened V by 1 base and J by 7 bases, and 8 bases separated the two germline ends. The germline CDR1 and CDR2 sequences are DFQATT and SNEGSKA (reference sequence). As DNA, the CDR3 is TGCAGTGCTAGAGGTAGTCGGAATGAGCAGTTCTTC. This translates into CSARGSRNEQFF.

The chain has TRBV20-1 and TRBJ2-7; D uncertain. CDR1 and CDR2 (germline): DFQATT, SNEGSKA (reference sequence). The V end was cut by 3 bases, the J end by 2 bases, with 11 bases between. The CDR3 is 13 residues long. CDR3 DNA sequence: TGCAGTGCTAGTGGCGGAATAACCTACGAGCAGTACTTC. It is translated as CSASGGITYEQYF.

The gene calls are TRBV20-1 and TRBJ2-7; 8 bases match TRBD2. Germline V gives CDR1 DFQATT, CDR2 SNEGSKA (reference sequence). The CDR3 extends over 15 amino acids. J lost 4 bases, V lost 0 bases, and 8 bases had no gene match. The CDR3 is CSARDPRASGYEQYF. CDR3 sequence (DNA): TGCAGTGCTAGAGATCCAAGGGCTAGCGGGTACGAGCAGTACTTC.

The genes are TRBV4-3 and TRBJ2-3, with no clear D. The germline V gene encodes CDR1 LGHNA and CDR2 YSLEER. Trimming pared 1 base from V and 6 bases from J, leaving 11 bases between. The CDR3 has 14 residues. The CDR3 nucleotides read TGCGCCAGCAGCCAAGGGAGAAGGGCGGATACGCAGTATTTT. This gives the protein CASSQGRRADTQYF.

This clonotype was seen more than once but under ten times. This chain connects TRBV5-1 to TRBJ2-1; D call uncertain. Germline V gene lookup returns CDR1 SGHRS and CDR2 YFSETQ. V lost 4 bases and J lost 4, with 15 bases in between. This CDR3 has 15 amino acids. The CDR3 sequence is CASSTSQLPYNEQFF. The CDR3 DNA is TGCGCCAGCAGCACTTCACAGCTTCCTTACAATGAGCAGTTCTTC.

This clonotype has only one observation. This rearrangement joins TRBV9 to TRBJ2-3, with TRBD1 matching 9 bases. Germline CDR1 reads SGDLS; CDR2 reads YYNGEE. V dropped 8 bases and J dropped 1; count of bases not matched to a gene: 5. This CDR3 is built from 14 residues. The CDR3 DNA is TGTGCCAGTAACCGGGACAGGGGCACAGATACGCAGTATTTT. Translating it yields CASNRDRGTDTQYF.